This T cell receptor (beta chain) comes out of a study of T cells after yellow fever vaccination. This clonotype occurred a few times. The CDR3 runs 15 residues. Germline V lookup: CDR1 DFQATT, CDR2 SNEGSKA (reference sequence). Losses at the gene ends were 3 bases for V and 2 bases for J; bases not matched to a gene: 4. TCRdb reprocessed the 5' RACE reads with MiXCR, giving one entry per CDR3 protein. The sample has around 530,000 distinct CDR3 sequences, 17% seen once. This chain connects TRBV20-1 to TRBJ2-1, with 10 bases identical to TRBD2. This receptor was taken from a man aged 18 to 30 who received the YFV17D yellow fever vaccine. This specimen was PBMCs, taken 4 to 6 days after the first yellow fever vaccination. The CDR3 spells CSARKRGGPYNEQFF. The CDR3 region has the DNA TGCAGTGCTAGGAAGCGGGGGGGGCCCTACAATGAGCAGTTCTTC.